The rows below give T cell receptor beta chains drawn from one sample of a study of identical twins. TCRdb called the 5' RACE reads again in MiXCR, with one record for every CDR3 protein. The data contain some 250,000 distinct CDR3 sequences, roughly 13% of them seen just once; the ten biggest clones take up 3.5% to 5%. These data are also associated with another study on yellow fever vaccine responses in identical twins.

Sequenced material: memory (CD45RO+) T cells sorted from blood. These receptors all come from a woman younger than 30 in good health. Each CDR3 is given with its conserved first and last residue. Each record gives: V gene, clone size, J gene, D gene, CDR3 protein, CDR3 DNA. The D gene is left open where the match is weak. Only some rows state a clone size, as once, few, many or a class for expanded clones.

TRBV5-1,.,TRBJ2-1,TRBD2,CASSFFASGGAGSYNEQFF,TGCGCCAGCAGCTTCTTCGCTAGCGGGGGGGCCGGGTCCTACAATGAGCAGTTCTTC
TRBV9,few,TRBJ2-5,.,CASSVATGQETQYF,TGTGCCAGCAGCGTAGCCACGGGTCAAGAGACCCAGTACTTC
TRBV28,few,TRBJ1-2,.,CASSLFAGNGYTF,TGTGCCAGCAGTTTATTTGCGGGGAATGGCTACACCTTC
TRBV4-2,few,TRBJ1-6,TRBD1,CASSQISGTGYNSPLHF,TGTGCCAGCAGCCAAATTTCCGGGACAGGGTATAATTCACCCCTCCACTTT
TRBV20-1,.,TRBJ2-7,.,CSARDPRQVVHEQYF,TGCAGTGCTAGAGATCCCAGACAGGTCGTCCACGAGCAGTACTTC
TRBV4-3,few,TRBJ2-7,TRBD1,CASSPGTGVEQYF,TGCGCCAGCAGCCCCGGGACAGGGGTCGAGCAGTACTTC
TRBV19,.,TRBJ1-4,TRBD1,CASSPRTGTEKLFF,TGTGCCAGTAGTCCCAGGACAGGGACTGAAAAACTGTTTTTT
TRBV6-1,.,TRBJ2-7,TRBD2,CASTEPGLGSYEQYF,TGTGCCAGCACTGAGCCGGGACTAGGCTCCTACGAGCAGTACTTC
TRBV12-3/TRBV12-4,many,TRBJ1-5,TRBD1,CASSPTGGNQPQHF,TGTGCCAGCAGTCCTACAGGGGGCAATCAGCCCCAGCATTTT
TRBV24-1,.,TRBJ2-7,.,CATSDSGYSYEQYF,TGTGCCACCAGTGATTCAGGTTACTCCTACGAGCAGTACTTC
TRBV5-1,many,TRBJ2-3,.,CASSLGVLTDTQYF,TGCGCCAGCAGCTTAGGTGTACTCACAGATACGCAGTATTTT
TRBV3-1,many,TRBJ2-1,.,CASSQMAGSYNEQFF,TGTGCCAGCAGCCAAATGGCGGGCTCCTACAATGAGCAGTTCTTC
TRBV4-3,.,TRBJ1-4,.,CASSRKRVGGSNEKLFF,TGCGCCAGCAGCCGGAAAAGAGTGGGGGGATCTAATGAAAAACTGTTTTTT
TRBV5-1,few,TRBJ1-6,.,CASSIQASVNSPLHF,TGCGCCAGCAGCATTCAGGCTTCCGTAAATTCACCCCTCCACTTT
TRBV18,.,TRBJ2-6,.,CASSPSRAGANVLTF,TGTGCCAGCTCACCGAGCAGGGCTGGGGCCAACGTCCTGACTTTC
TRBV5-1,many,TRBJ2-7,TRBD2,CASSLPPSGGPAVEQYF,TGCGCCAGCAGTCTTCCTCCTAGCGGGGGGCCGGCCGTCGAGCAGTACTTC
TRBV7-9,.,TRBJ1-2,.,CASSPRERNYGYTF,TGTGCCAGCAGCCCACGTGAAAGAAACTATGGCTACACCTTC
TRBV29-1,.,TRBJ1-1,.,CSGCNGAEAFF,TGCAGCGGATGCAACGGGGCTGAAGCTTTCTTT
TRBV5-6,few,TRBJ2-7,TRBD1,CASSLYGTGGYEQYF,TGTGCCAGCAGCTTGTACGGGACAGGGGGCTACGAGCAGTACTTC
TRBV2,few,TRBJ2-5,TRBD1,CASSPLGQQETQYF,TGTGCCAGCAGTCCACTGGGACAGCAAGAGACCCAGTACTTC
TRBV6-5,few,TRBJ2-7,.,CASSYGPTAPQKLSYEQYF,TGTGCCAGCAGTTACGGGCCGACAGCGCCTCAAAAACTATCCTACGAGCAGTACTTC
TRBV5-1,few,TRBJ2-3,TRBD2,CASSSSGDRTDTQYF,TGCGCCAGCAGCTCTAGCGGGGACCGCACAGATACGCAGTATTTT
TRBV28,.,TRBJ1-3,TRBD1,CASSEGQGLSGNTIYF,TGTGCCAGCAGCGAGGGACAGGGACTCTCTGGAAACACCATATATTTT
TRBV14,many,TRBJ2-1,TRBD1,CASSSRQGRPYNEQFF,TGTGCCAGCAGCTCACGACAGGGGAGACCATACAATGAGCAGTTCTTC
TRBV5-1,few,TRBJ2-1,TRBD1,CASRQGDTYNEQFF,TGCGCCAGCAGACAGGGGGATACCTACAATGAGCAGTTCTTC
TRBV11-2,many,TRBJ2-3,TRBD2,CASTRTSGSTDTQYF,TGTGCCAGCACCCGGACTAGCGGATCTACAGATACGCAGTATTTT
TRBV5-1,many,TRBJ2-3,.,CASSLATNTDTQYF,TGCGCCAGCAGCTTGGCCACGAACACAGATACGCAGTATTTT
TRBV5-1,many,TRBJ2-7,.,CASSLGTGTYEQYF,TGTGCCAGCAGCTTAGGGACGGGGACCTACGAGCAGTACTTC
TRBV15,few,TRBJ2-3,TRBD1,CATTRTGGRGMTDTQYF,TGTGCCACAACCCGGACAGGGGGCCGAGGAATGACAGATACGCAGTATTTT
TRBV4-2,.,TRBJ2-3,.,CASSQDGGPSTDTQYF,TGTGCCAGCAGCCAAGACGGGGGACCTAGCACAGATACGCAGTATTTT
TRBV13,.,TRBJ2-3,.,CASSLAGTYGADTQYF,TGTGCCAGCAGCTTAGCAGGTACCTACGGCGCAGATACGCAGTATTTT
TRBV11-2,.,TRBJ2-3,TRBD2,CASTVPPSGGARTDTQYF,TGTGCCAGCACCGTACCCCCTAGCGGGGGGGCCCGCACAGATACGCAGTATTTT
TRBV20-1,.,TRBJ2-7,.,CSASETSPYF,TGCAGTGCTAGCGAGACGTCTCCGTACTTC
TRBV27,few,TRBJ2-7,TRBD1,CASSSLATGRSGEQYF,TGTGCCAGCAGTTCATTGGCGACAGGGCGTTCGGGGGAGCAGTACTTC
TRBV12-3/TRBV12-4,many,TRBJ2-7,.,CASAPLRRIDEQYF,TGTGCCAGCGCCCCCCTGCGACGGATAGACGAGCAGTACTTC
TRBV7-2,.,TRBJ1-2,.,CASSLAGANYGYTF,TGTGCCAGCAGCTTAGCAGGGGCTAACTATGGCTACACCTTC
TRBV19,few,TRBJ2-7,.,CASSMFDSAYEQYF,TGTGCCAGTAGTATGTTCGACTCCGCCTACGAGCAGTACTTC
TRBV6-1,many,TRBJ2-7,.,CASISRGSPYEQYF,TGTGCCAGCATCTCCAGGGGAAGTCCCTACGAGCAGTACTTC
TRBV24-1,.,TRBJ2-3,TRBD1,CATAQGQGRGTDTQYF,TGTGCCACGGCACAGGGACAGGGAAGAGGTACAGATACGCAGTATTTT
TRBV5-1,few,TRBJ2-1,.,CASSLVRSQGGEQFF,TGCGCCAGCAGCTTGGTTCGTAGCCAGGGTGGAGAGCAGTTCTTC
TRBV18,many,TRBJ2-7,TRBD1,CASSPFRDSTYEQYF,TGTGCCAGCTCGCCTTTCCGGGACAGTACCTACGAGCAGTACTTC
TRBV6-2/TRBV6-3,.,TRBJ1-2,.,CASRQGARGYTF,TGTGCCAGCAGGCAGGGTGCTCGCGGCTACACCTTC
TRBV5-1,many,TRBJ2-1,.,CASSLGSGGGGNEQFF,TGCGCCAGCAGCTTGGGATCTGGGGGCGGCGGCAATGAGCAGTTCTTC
TRBV11-2,.,TRBJ2-7,.,CASSLGFLGYEQYF,TGTGCCAGCAGCTTAGGGTTTCTCGGATACGAGCAGTACTTC
TRBV15,.,TRBJ2-7,TRBD2,CATSRDGGLYEQYF,TGTGCCACCAGCAGAGACGGGGGGTTATACGAGCAGTACTTC
TRBV28,few,TRBJ2-7,TRBD2,CASSPSGTRGSYEQYF,TGTGCCAGCAGTCCGTCCGGGACTAGGGGATCCTACGAGCAGTACTTC
TRBV3-1,few,TRBJ2-5,.,CASSQDKLGPETQYF,TGTGCCAGCAGCCAAGATAAATTAGGGCCGGAGACCCAGTACTTC
TRBV5-1,.,TRBJ2-1,.,CASSVGLAASYNEQFF,TGCGCCAGCAGCGTCGGACTGGCGGCCTCCTACAATGAGCAGTTCTTC